The rows below give T cell receptor beta chains drawn from one sample of a study of control samples from healthy donors and cancer patients. Assay used: immunoSEQ multiplex PCR; TCRdb lists only in-frame clones, some missing. The table has fewer than 85,000 clones, around 92% seen once. Sequenced sample: blood. These receptors all come from a woman aged 55 to 70 in good health. Both conserved end residues are part of each CDR3. Fields, in order: D gene, clone size, V gene, J gene, CDR3 protein, CDR3 DNA. The D gene is left open where the match is weak. Size values are once, few and many counts, or a class for expanded clones, and some rows have none.

>.|.|TRBV12-3/TRBV12-4|TRBJ1-6
CATTQGPGSPLHF
TGTGCCACAACGCAGGGTCCTGGTTCACCCCTCCACTTT
>.|.|TRBV10-2|TRBJ1-5
CASSEGNVHQPQHF
TGCGCCAGCAGTGAGGGAAACGTTCATCAGCCCCAGCATTTT
>TRBD1|.|TRBV28|TRBJ1-4
CASSFSPGGGDEKLFF
TGTGCCAGCAGTTTCTCGCCAGGGGGCGGGGATGAAAAACTGTTTTTT
>.|.|TRBV2|TRBJ1-2
CASSQGFGYTF
TGTGCCAGCAGTCAGGGATTCGGCTACACCTTC
>.|.|TRBV11-2|TRBJ1-5
CASSASTSNQPQHF
TGTGCCAGCAGCGCCTCAACTAGCAATCAGCCCCAGCATTTT
>.|.|TRBV11-2|TRBJ2-6
CASSFPGITGANVLTF
TGTGCCAGCAGCTTCCCGGGAATAACTGGGGCCAACGTCCTGACTTTC
>TRBD2|.|TRBV7-9|TRBJ2-7
CASSRAGADYEQYF
TGTGCCAGCAGCCGAGCGGGAGCTGACTACGAGCAGTACTTC
>.|.|TRBV4-1|TRBJ1-1
CASSQDRTSNTEAFF
TGCGCCAGCAGCCAAGATAGAACCTCGAACACTGAAGCTTTCTTT
>TRBD1|once|TRBV5-1|TRBJ1-2
CASSFVPGQGNYGYTF
TGCGCCAGCAGCTTCGTTCCGGGACAGGGCAACTATGGCTACACCTTC
>.|few|TRBV5-1|TRBJ1-1
CASSLGTNTEAFF
TGCGCCAGCAGCTTGGGTACGAACACTGAAGCTTTCTTT
>.|once|TRBV7-8|TRBJ1-1
CASSPRRGGTTEAFF
TGTGCCAGCAGCCCAAGGCGGGGGGGAACCACTGAAGCTTTCTTT
>TRBD1|.|TRBV7-2|TRBJ2-4
CASSIDRVIAKNIQYF
TGTGCCAGCAGCATCGACAGGGTTATAGCCAAAAACATTCAGTACTTC
>.|few|TRBV21-1|TRBJ2-1
CASSKDYTNEQFF
TGTGCCAGCAGCAAAGATTATACGAATGAGCAGTTCTTC
>.|.|TRBV11-2|TRBJ2-2
CASSLLLRLNTGELFF
TGTGCCAGCAGCTTATTATTACGGCTAAACACCGGGGAGCTGTTTTTT
>TRBD1|.|TRBV30|TRBJ2-7
CAWTINRGSQQYF
TGTGCCTGGACCATAAACAGGGGGTCGCAGCAGTACTTC
>TRBD1|.|TRBV12-3/TRBV12-4|TRBJ1-1
CASSHTGDTEAFF
TGTGCCAGCAGTCATACAGGGGACACTGAAGCTTTCTTT
>.|.|TRBV18|TRBJ2-7
CASSRSRDEQYF
TGTGCCAGCTCACGGTCCAGGGACGAGCAGTACTTC
>.|once|TRBV6-5|TRBJ1-1
CASRAGYGNTEAFF
TGTGCCAGCAGGGCAGGGTACGGGAACACTGAAGCTTTCTTT
>.|.|TRBV18|TRBJ2-5
CASSVQETQYF
TGTGCCAGCTCAGTCCAAGAGACCCAGTACTTC
>.|.|TRBV19|TRBJ2-5
CASSPTRQRYQETQYF
TGTGCCAGTAGCCCTACCCGACAGAGGTACCAAGAGACCCAGTACTTC
>TRBD2|.|TRBV5-1|TRBJ2-3
CASREWLAGGADTQYF
TGCGCCAGCAGGGAGTGGCTAGCGGGAGGGGCAGATACGCAGTATTTT
>TRBD2|.|TRBV7-6|TRBJ2-2
CASSLGSGSSGELFF
TGTGCCAGCAGCTTAGGGAGCGGGAGTTCCGGGGAGCTGTTTTTT
>.|.|TRBV5-4|TRBJ1-1
CASSFNKGTEAFF
TGTGCCAGCAGCTTTAATAAGGGCACTGAAGCTTTCTTT
>.|.|TRBV28|TRBJ1-4
CASSSSGMSTNEKLFF
.
>.|.|TRBV6-6|TRBJ1-1
CASSYMENTEAFF
TGTGCCAGCAGTTACATGGAGAACACTGAAGCTTTCTTT
>.|.|TRBV6-5|TRBJ2-7
CASSYARTRAEQYF
TGTGCCAGCAGTTATGCCCGCACGCGGGCCGAGCAGTACTTC